This T cell receptor (beta chain) was captured in a study of blood T cell repertoires in COVID-19. V lost 8 bases and J lost 4, with 8 bases in between. The germline CDR1 and CDR2 sequences are SNHLY and FYNNEI. The CDR3 contains 11 residues. TCRdb's table, derived via immunoSEQ multiplex PCR, lists solely in-frame clones and lacks some. This table has some 250,000 clones, roughly 76% appearing once. The table lists this clone with a count of one. Enrolment of Seattle patients took place during active infection, and they were followed longitudinally. The source is a woman of 80 years or more with COVID-19, enrolled during active disease. This chain joins TRBV2 and TRBJ2-5; D is ambiguous. Input material: peripheral blood. The CDR3, as DNA: TGTGCCAGCGGGCTTCTAGAGACCCAGTACTTC. Amino acid sequence: CASGLLETQYF. The entire variable domain, with the rest obtained from reference TRBV2 and TRBJ2-5, is as follows: EPEVTQTPSHQVTQMGQEVILRCVPISNHLYFYWYRQILGQKVEFLVSFYNNEISEKSEIFDDQFSVERPDGSNFTLKIRSTKLEDSAMYFCASGLLETQYFGPGTRLLVL.